What follows are 21 T cell receptor beta chains derived from one specimen sequenced in a study of naive and memory T cell subsets (dated by TCRdb to about 2017). The study reported a robust and sensitive protocol to amplify, sequence and analyze TCRs, based on 3' ligation of a UMI-containing oligonucleotide to TCR cDNA. Library prep was done by 5' RACE. Sequencing instrument: Illumina MiSeq. Four rounds of PCR, run with the SP2 primer together with nested alpha and beta constant region primers, were used to amplify the ligated cDNA. The raw public reads went through TCRdb reprocessing: fastp at Q25, MiXCR clone calling, in-frame beta chains kept. CDR3 protein duplicates are merged, each entry listing the most common genes and DNA. Across this sample there are some 60,000 distinct CDR3 sequences, with approximately 8% seen only once. About 19% of the sample is taken by the ten largest. These receptors were collected from a female donor in good health.

The V and J genes are TRBV10-3 and TRBJ2-1, with 8 bases identical to TRBD2. V lost 3 bases, J lost 1 base, and 2 bases stayed unmatched. The length of the CDR3 is 15 residues. CDR1 is ENHRY, CDR2 SYGVKD, per germline. CDR3: CAISDSGSSYNEQFF. For the CDR3, the DNA is TGTGCCATCAGTGACAGCGGGAGTTCCTACAATGAGCAGTTCTTC.

This clonotype showed up many times. This chain connects TRBV29-1 to TRBJ2-5; 10 positions match TRBD2. J gave up 4 bases and V 7 bases, and 6 bases lay outside the gene matches. CDR3 size: 13 residues. Germline CDR1 and CDR2: SQVTM and ANQGSEA. CDR3 coding DNA: TGCAGCGCCAAGGTAGCGGGAGGAGAGACCCAGTACTTC. This gives the protein CSAKVAGGETQYF.

This clonotype was observed a few times. This chain joins TRBV7-8 and TRBJ2-5; a possible D gene is TRBD2 (5 bases). CDR3 length: 13 amino acids. Trimming stripped 4 bases from V and 5 bases from J, with 11 bases between. CDR1 and CDR2 (germline): SGHVS, FQNEAQ. The CDR3 DNA reads as TGTGCCAGCAGCTACGGGGTTGGGGAGACCCAGTACTTC. Its protein product is CASSYGVGETQYF.

This clonotype was observed many times. The chain joins TRBV29-1 to TRBJ1-1; 8 bases match TRBD1. Per germline, CDR1 SQVTM and CDR2 ANQGSEA. The J segment lost 0 bases and the V segment lost 7 bases, leaving 4 bases of the junction unmatched. The CDR3 consists of 13 residues. CDR3 sequence reads: CSAGQGMNTEAFF. DNA for the CDR3: TGCAGCGCCGGACAGGGCATGAACACTGAAGCTTTCTTT. The full variable domain, in which reference TRBV29-1 and TRBJ1-1 provide the parts outside the CDR3, is SAVISQKPSRDICQRGTSLTIQCQVDSQVTMMFWYRQQPGQSLTLIATANQGSEATYESGFVIDKFPISRPNLTFSTLTVSNMSPEDSSIYLCSAGQGMNTEAFFGQGTRLTVV.

V and J are TRBV6-5 and TRBJ2-1; 8 bases align to TRBD2. CDR3 length equals 15 residues. Trimming removed 6 bases from V and 5 bases from J; junction bases left unmatched: 9. In germline, CDR1 is MNHEY, CDR2 SVGAGI. Here the CDR3 DNA reads TGTGCCAGCAGCCCAATAGCGGGACGCAACAATGAGCAGTTCTTC. Translation gives CASSPIAGRNNEQFF.

The genes are TRBV7-9 and TRBJ2-3; the D is unclear. Germline V CDR1 and CDR2: SEHNR, FQNEAQ (reference sequence). Trimming stripped 8 bases from V and 9 bases from J, with 12 bases between. This CDR3 has 11 amino acids. The chain's CDR3 is CASVGGETQYF. The CDR3 region has the DNA TGTGCCAGCGTCGGCGGTGAAACGCAGTATTTT. Complete variable domain (other parts from reference TRBV7-9 and TRBJ2-3): DTGVSQNPRHKITKRGQNVTFRCDPISEHNRLYWYRQTLGQGPEFLTYFQNEAQLEKSRLLSDRFSAERPKGSFSTLEIQRTEQGDSAMYLCASVGGETQYFGPGTRLTVL.

In its sample, this clonotype was seen many times. The V gene is TRBV7-9, the J gene TRBJ1-2, with TRBD1 matching 7 bases. CDR1 SEHNR and CDR2 FQNEAQ come from the germline V gene (reference sequence). This CDR3 region has 16 residues. After removal of 0 bases from V and 4 bases from J, the junction contained 8 bases not matched to a gene. The CDR3: CASSLALEGASYGYTF. Written as DNA, the CDR3 is TGTGCCAGCAGCTTAGCGCTAGAGGGGGCGAGCTATGGCTACACCTTC.

This clonotype was detected a few times. The chain carries TRBV28 and TRBJ1-5; weak D call: TRBD1 (5 bases). V gave up 5 bases and J gave up 2 bases, with 16 bases separating them. The CDR3 spans 16 residues. Germline assignment: CDR1 MDHEN and CDR2 SYDVKM. CDR3 DNA: TGTGCCAGCAGTCCCATCGGAGGGGTTGGCAATCAGCCCCAGCATTTT. Its translation is CASSPIGGVGNQPQHF.

The sample holds many counts of this clonotype. The chain has TRBV29-1 and TRBJ1-2; 7 positions match TRBD1. The CDR3 runs 13 residues. J lost 4 bases, V lost 4 bases, and 6 bases had no gene match. Germline V gives CDR1 SQVTM, CDR2 ANQGSEA. Here the CDR3 DNA reads TGCAGCGTTGTAACAGGGGACTCCTATGGCTACACCTTC. It is translated as CSVVTGDSYGYTF.

The chain employs TRBV11-2 and TRBJ2-3; D remains unclear. Germline CDR1 and CDR2: SGHAT and FQNNGV. V gave up 5 bases and J gave up 4 bases, with 10 bases separating them. The CDR3 consists of 13 residues. The CDR3 sequence is CASSPTWADTQYF. In nucleotides, the CDR3 is TGTGCCAGCAGCCCCACCTGGGCAGATACGCAGTATTTT.

This clonotype was counted only a few times. CDR3 DNA sequence: TGCAGCGTTGAAGTGTGGACTATTCCCAATGAGCAGTTCTTC. Translating it yields CSVEVWTIPNEQFF. The chain links TRBV29-1 to TRBJ2-1; possible D gene TRBD2, 6 bases. CDR1 SQVTM and CDR2 ANQGSEA come from the germline V gene. Between the trimmed V and J ends, which lost 1 base and 6 bases, there was a span of 13 bases. The CDR3 runs to 14 residues.

This clonotype occurred a few times. V and J are TRBV28 and TRBJ2-7; TRBD1 matches at 7 bases. The CDR3 spans 13 residues. Trimming cost V 7 bases and J 9 bases; bases outside gene matches: 12. Per germline, CDR1 MDHEN and CDR2 SYDVKM. The CDR3 loop reads CASMVGGLPGQYF. CDR3 bases: TGTGCCAGCATGGTAGGGGGCCTGCCGGGGCAGTACTTC.

V and J are TRBV28 and TRBJ2-4, with TRBD1 matching over 7 bases. CDR1 and CDR2 from the germline V gene are MDHEN and SYDVKM. J was trimmed by 6 bases and V by 2 bases; bases with no gene match: 7. The CDR3 is 15 residues long. The CDR3 DNA reads TGTGCCAGCAGTTTAAGGGGGCCTAGTAGAAACATTCAGTACTTC. Protein product: CASSLRGPSRNIQYF.

At least ten counts were recorded for this clonotype. The genes are TRBV7-9 and TRBJ2-2; D might be TRBD2 (6 bases). With 4 bases removed from V and 1 base from J, the gap between germline ends came to 10 bases. The CDR3 is 15 amino acids. Germline V gene sequence: CDR1 SEHNR, CDR2 FQNEAQ (reference sequence). CDR3 in amino acids: CASSSLAVNTGELFF. CDR3 sequence (DNA): TGTGCCAGCAGCTCCTTAGCGGTGAACACCGGGGAGCTGTTTTTT.

Many counts were recorded for this clonotype. The chain recombines TRBV7-3 with TRBJ2-3; D might be TRBD2 (5 bases). Trimming cost V 2 bases and J 3 bases, with 6 bases left between them. From germline, CDR1 is SGHTA and CDR2 FQGTGA. CDR3 length: 13 residues. The CDR3 coding sequence is TGTGCCAGCAGCTTAGGAGGTACAGATACGCAGTATTTT. It yields the protein CASSLGGTDTQYF. Combining the CDR3 with reference TRBV7-3 and TRBJ2-3 gives the whole variable domain GAGVSQTPSNKVTEKGKYVELRCDPISGHTALYWYRQSLGQGPEFLIYFQGTGAADDSGLPNDRFFAVRPEGSVSTLKIQRTERGDSAVYLCASSLGGTDTQYFGPGTRLTVL.

There are a few counts of this clonotype. The rearrangement links TRBV3-1 to TRBJ2-7; TRBD2 might be the D (5 bases). V was clipped by 4 bases and J by 2 bases, with 12 bases between them. The germline gives CDR1 LGHDT, CDR2 YNNKEL (reference sequence). The CDR3 has 14 amino acids. CDR3 protein: CASSPHGKTYEQYF. The CDR3 coding sequence is TGTGCCAGCAGCCCCCACGGGAAGACCTACGAGCAGTACTTC.

This clonotype was counted many times. The chain is built from TRBV5-6 and TRBJ1-2; D unresolved. CDR3 size: 13 residues. Trimming took 0 bases from V and 4 from J, leaving 7 bases between them. Germline-derived CDR1 and CDR2 are SGHDT and YYEEEE. The CDR3 here is CASSLGSAYGYTF. CDR3 in DNA: TGTGCCAGCAGCTTGGGGAGCGCCTATGGCTACACCTTC.

The sample holds a few counts of this clonotype. The CDR3 loop is CASSLVPSHTGELFF. The CDR3 DNA sequence: TGTGCCAGCAGTTTGGTACCCAGCCACACCGGGGAGCTGTTTTTT. J is TRBJ2-2 and V is TRBV12-3 or TRBV12-4; D gene uncertain. CDR3 length equals 15 residues. Between the trimmed V and J ends, which lost 3 bases and 3 bases, there was a span of 11 bases.

The rearrangement links TRBV10-3 to TRBJ1-5, with 9 nucleotides matching TRBD1. CDR3 size: 17 residues. The ends lost 6 bases at V and 4 bases at J; junction bases unmatched: 13. Germline V CDR1 and CDR2: ENHRY, SYGVKD. In nucleotides, the CDR3 is TGTGCCATCAGCGACCCAACGCCCGGGACAGGGAATCAGCCCCAGCATTTT. Protein sequence: CAISDPTPGTGNQPQHF.

This clonotype has more than one count but fewer than ten. The chain links TRBV30 to TRBJ1-1; D may be TRBD1 (6 bases). Germline CDR1 GTSNPN, CDR2 SVGIG (reference sequence). The CDR3 sequence is 11 residues long. V shed 7 bases and J shed 6 bases, with 12 bases lying between them. The CDR3 coding sequence is TGTGCCTACCGGACAGCTCCTGAAGCTTTCTTT. It translates to CAYRTAPEAFF.

This clonotype was counted between two and nine times. The chain joins TRBV10-3 to TRBJ2-3; 8 nucleotides agree with TRBD2. CDR1 is ENHRY and CDR2 is SYGVKD in the germline V gene. The CDR3 spans 17 residues. Trimming at V came to 6 bases and at J to 1 base, leaving 12 bases not matched to a gene. The DNA for the CDR3 is TGTGCCATCAGGCGAGCAGGGAGCGGGAGTGGCACAGATACGCAGTATTTT. Its protein is CAIRRAGSGSGTDTQYF.